Detailed here is one TCR beta chain. Together with a sample-barcoded 5' primer, a J-beta primer mix was included in a second PCR lasting roughly 6 to 12 cycles. Each CDR3 protein gets one entry after TCRdb re-called the 5' RACE reads with MiXCR. The data contain hundreds of thousands of distinct CDR3 sequences, about 20% of them singletons. The data originate from a study of blood T cells in healthy people across ages. CDR1 and CDR2 from the germline V gene are ENHRY and SYGVKD. Deletions cut 3 bases from V and 3 bases from J, with 8 bases between. The CDR3 extends over 13 amino acids. Total RNA, at least 6 micrograms per sample, came from PBMCs.

This receptor was obtained from a man aged 65 to 85 in good health. Sequencing used blood. J is TRBJ2-5 and V is TRBV10-3; no reliable D call. CDR3 DNA sequence: TGTGCCATCAGTGAATTAAGAGAAGAGACCCAGTACTTC. Protein sequence: CAISELREETQYF.